The source of this T cell receptor beta chain is a study of T cell changes during pregnancy in multiple sclerosis. This CDR3 contains 13 residues. V lost 4 bases to trimming and J lost 3 bases, with 11 bases between them. Germline values: CDR1 SGDLS, CDR2 YYNGEE. The table came from immunoSEQ multiplex PCR; TCRdb's copy has only in-frame clones and leaves some out. The sample lists approximately 35,000 clones, more than 75% occurring once. Material: CD4+ T cells from peripheral blood mononuclear cells, obtained in the second trimester of pregnancy. This rearrangement joins TRBV9 to TRBJ2-7; a weak D match, TRBD2 (5 bases). This receptor was obtained from a female donor in good health, enrolled as a control in a pregnancy study. CDR3 coding DNA: TGTGCCAGCAGCCCCCACGGGGACTACGAGCAGTACTTC. Amino acid sequence: CASSPHGDYEQYF.